The clone carrying this T cell receptor (beta chain) was found a few times. Its antigen is currently unknown. Germline values: CDR1 MNHNS, CDR2 SASEGT. The ends lost 7 bases at V and 0 bases at J; junction bases unmatched: 9. CDR3 length: 15 residues. The sample comes from a study of T-cell reconstitution after alpha-beta-depleted transplantation in children. The TCRbeta library incorporated unique molecular identifiers. Each CDR3 protein gets one entry after TCRdb re-called the PCR reads with MiXCR. The repertoire includes a few hundred thousand distinct CDR3 sequences, 25% to 30% of them detected once, and about 35% sits in the top ten. Study findings and constraints: Several hundred rapidly expanded clones from non-depleted graft cells reportedly supplied alpha-beta T cells about two months post-transplant. T-cell counts and diversity at one year post-transplant came mainly from newly produced T cells.

This TCR derives from a boy in the first two years of life with Wiskott-Aldrich syndrome, due to receive a stem cell transplant. V is TRBV6-1 and J is TRBJ2-7; TRBD1 matches 7 bases. This specimen was PBMCs, taken before TCRalphabeta/CD19-depleted stem cell transplant. CDR3 protein: CASNRRGTDSYEQYF. In DNA form, the CDR3 reads TGTGCCAGCAACAGAAGGGGGACAGACTCCTACGAGCAGTACTTC.